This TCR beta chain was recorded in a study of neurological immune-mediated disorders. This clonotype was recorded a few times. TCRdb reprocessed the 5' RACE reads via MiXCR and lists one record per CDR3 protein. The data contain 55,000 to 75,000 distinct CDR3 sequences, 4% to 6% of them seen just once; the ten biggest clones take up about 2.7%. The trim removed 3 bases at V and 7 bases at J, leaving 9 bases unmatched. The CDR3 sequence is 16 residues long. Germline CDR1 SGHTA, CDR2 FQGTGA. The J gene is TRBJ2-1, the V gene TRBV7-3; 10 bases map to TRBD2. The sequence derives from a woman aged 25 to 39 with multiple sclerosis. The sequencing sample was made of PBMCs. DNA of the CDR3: TGTGCCAGCAGCTTCCACACTAGCGGGGCTATAAATGAGCAGTTCTTC. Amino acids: CASSFHTSGAINEQFF.